This T cell receptor beta chain derives from a study of CD8+CD57+ T cells in acquired aplastic anemia. General study points: Sharing between patients and controls was observed for around 30 CD8+ CDR3 sequences.

Genomic DNA provided the template from which TCR beta VDJ and CDR3 profiles were obtained. TCRdb recomputed calls from the reads with MiXCR, one row per CDR3 protein. Of 250,000 to 300,000 distinct CDR3 sequences listed, approximately 60% are singletons. Remarks on this clonotype: Its matching antigen is unknown.

J was trimmed by 9 bases and V by 10 bases; bases with no gene match: 15. This CDR3 is built from 14 residues. The germline gives CDR1 ENHRY, CDR2 SYGVKD. All patients picked for sequencing had shown, by flow cytometry, an expansion of CD8+CD57+ cells. The genes are TRBV10-3 and TRBJ1-5; 7 bases align to TRBD1. This clonotype originated in a human donor with aplastic anemia. The material sequenced was sorted CD4+, CD8+, or CD8+CD57+ T cells (not recorded which) from PBMCs. The CDR3 coding sequence is TGTGCCAGCAGCCGCACCTCACAGGGGATGCCCCAGCATTTT. Translated, it gives CASSRTSQGMPQHF.